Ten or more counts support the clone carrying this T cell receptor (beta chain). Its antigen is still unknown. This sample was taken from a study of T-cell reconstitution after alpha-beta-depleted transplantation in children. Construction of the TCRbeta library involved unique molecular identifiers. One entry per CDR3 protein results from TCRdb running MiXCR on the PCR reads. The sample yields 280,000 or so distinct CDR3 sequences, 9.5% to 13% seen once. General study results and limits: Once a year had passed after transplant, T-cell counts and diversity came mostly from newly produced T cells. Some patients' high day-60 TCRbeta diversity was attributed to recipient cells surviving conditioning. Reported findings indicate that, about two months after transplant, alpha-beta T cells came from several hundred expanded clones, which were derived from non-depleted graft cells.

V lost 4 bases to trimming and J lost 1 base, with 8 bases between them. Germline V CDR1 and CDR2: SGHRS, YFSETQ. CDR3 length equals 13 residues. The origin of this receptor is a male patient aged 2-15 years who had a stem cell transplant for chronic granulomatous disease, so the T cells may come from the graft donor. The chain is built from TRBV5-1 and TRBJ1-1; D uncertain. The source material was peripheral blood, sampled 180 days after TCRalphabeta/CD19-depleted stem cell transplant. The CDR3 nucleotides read TGCGCCAGCAGCAATGGCCCGAACACTGAAGCTTTCTTT. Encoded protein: CASSNGPNTEAFF.